This T cell receptor (beta chain) was retrieved from a study of identifying expanded T cells in peripheral blood. Whole-study results and caveats: Across healthy donors, higher total template counts meant significantly greater approximately 2-week count variance.

As concerns this clone: What it binds is unknown.

Profiled with immunoSEQ multiplex PCR; TCRdb holds only in-frame clones, not every one. The table includes 130,000 or so clones, approximately 84% detected once. V was trimmed by 1 base and J by 7 bases, leaving 31 bases between them. The germline gives CDR1 MNHNS, CDR2 SASEGT. The CDR3 consists of 20 residues. Collection occurred without any documented infections or immune events in donors. The clonotype originates from a person aged 18-70 years in good health. Sequenced material: blood. The V and J genes are TRBV6-1 and TRBJ1-2, with D uncertain. In DNA, the CDR3 is TGTGCCAGCAGTGAAGATCGGAGAAACCCAAGGATCTCGATTATAGGTGGCTACACCTTC. Its protein product is CASSEDRRNPRISIIGGYTF.